This record looks at one T cell receptor beta chain sequence and its context. Its antigen is currently unknown. As handled by the study authors: Junction-only sequences without quality scores came from ImmunoSEQ, so filtering differed. The method was immunoSEQ multiplex PCR; TCRdb's version includes in-frame clones alone and lacks a portion of them. V and J calls plus clone size are reproduced from that table; the DNA served to infer D and trimming. The repertoire holds about 1.1 million clones, with roughly 74% as singletons. This record belongs to a study of shared clonotypes between healthy human individuals. General study results and limits: Larger richness was generally estimated for naive than memory subsets.

This CDR3 region has 15 residues. Germline V gives CDR1 LGHNA, CDR2 YSLEER. The V and J ends lost 6 bases and 6 bases, in that order; junction bases with no gene match: 10. The material sequenced was memory CD4+ T cells from PBMCs. Subset denoted: CD45RA-negative fraction. This TCR derives from a man aged 18 to 29 in good health. Some clones in this sample may be carry-over from other donors' samples. The chain carries TRBV4-3 and TRBJ2-2; TRBD2 matches at 7 bases. The CDR3 is CASRGRPGGPGELFF. As DNA, the CDR3 is TGCGCCAGCAGGGGACGCCCGGGAGGTCCCGGGGAGCTGTTTTTT.